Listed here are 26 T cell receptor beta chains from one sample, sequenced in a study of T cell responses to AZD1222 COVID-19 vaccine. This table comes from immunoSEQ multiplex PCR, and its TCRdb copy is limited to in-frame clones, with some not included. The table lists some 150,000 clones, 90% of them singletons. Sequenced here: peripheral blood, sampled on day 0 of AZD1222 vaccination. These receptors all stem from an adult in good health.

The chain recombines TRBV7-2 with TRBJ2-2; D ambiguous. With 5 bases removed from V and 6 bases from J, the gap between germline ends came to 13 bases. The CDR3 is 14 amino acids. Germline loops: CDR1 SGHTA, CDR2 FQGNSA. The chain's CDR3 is CASSLRASPGELFF. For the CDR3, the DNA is TGTGCCAGCAGCCTCCGGGCCTCCCCCGGGGAGCTGTTTTTT.

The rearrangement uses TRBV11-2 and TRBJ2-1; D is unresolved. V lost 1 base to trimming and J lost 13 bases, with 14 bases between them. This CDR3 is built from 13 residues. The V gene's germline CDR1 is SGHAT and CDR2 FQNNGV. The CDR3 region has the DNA TGTGCCAGCAGCTTAGCGGGTTTAGCCCAACAGTTCTTC. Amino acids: CASSLAGLAQQFF.

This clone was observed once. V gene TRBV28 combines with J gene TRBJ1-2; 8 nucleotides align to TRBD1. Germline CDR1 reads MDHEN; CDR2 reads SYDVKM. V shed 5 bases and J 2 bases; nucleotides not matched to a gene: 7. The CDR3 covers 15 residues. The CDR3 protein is CASSPGQAYNYGYTF. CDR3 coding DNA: TGTGCCAGCAGTCCGGGACAGGCGTACAACTATGGCTACACCTTC.

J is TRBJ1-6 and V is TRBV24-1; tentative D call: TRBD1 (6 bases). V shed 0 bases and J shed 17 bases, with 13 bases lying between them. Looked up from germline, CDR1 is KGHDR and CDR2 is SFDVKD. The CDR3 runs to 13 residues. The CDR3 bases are TGTGCCACCAGTGATTTGACAGGGAGAGATTTCCACTTT. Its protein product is CATSDLTGRDFHF.

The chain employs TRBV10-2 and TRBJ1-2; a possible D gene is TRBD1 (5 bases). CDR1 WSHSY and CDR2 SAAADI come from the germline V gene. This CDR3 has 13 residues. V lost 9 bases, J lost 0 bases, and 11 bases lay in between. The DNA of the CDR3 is TGCGCCAGTTGGCAGGGTTCTAACTATGGCTACACCTTC. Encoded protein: CASWQGSNYGYTF.

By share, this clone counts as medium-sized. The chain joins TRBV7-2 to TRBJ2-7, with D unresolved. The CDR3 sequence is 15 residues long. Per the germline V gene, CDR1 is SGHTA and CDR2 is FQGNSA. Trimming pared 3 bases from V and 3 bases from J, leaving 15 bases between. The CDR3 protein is CASSFSPAVYYEQYF. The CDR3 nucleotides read TGTGCCAGCAGCTTTTCCCCCGCCGTCTACTACGAGCAGTACTTC.

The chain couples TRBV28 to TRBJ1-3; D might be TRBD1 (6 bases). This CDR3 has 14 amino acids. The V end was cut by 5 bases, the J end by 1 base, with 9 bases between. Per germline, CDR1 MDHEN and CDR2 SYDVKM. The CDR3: CASSQTGSGNTIYF. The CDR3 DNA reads TGTGCCAGCAGTCAAACAGGGTCTGGAAACACCATATATTTT.

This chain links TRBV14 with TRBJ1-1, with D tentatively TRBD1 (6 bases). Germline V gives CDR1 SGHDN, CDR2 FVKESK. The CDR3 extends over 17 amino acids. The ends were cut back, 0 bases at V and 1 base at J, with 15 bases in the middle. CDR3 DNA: TGTGCCAGCAGCCAAGATAAAAAGGGGGTGGGGAACACTGAAGCTTTCTTT. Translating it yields CASSQDKKGVGNTEAFF.

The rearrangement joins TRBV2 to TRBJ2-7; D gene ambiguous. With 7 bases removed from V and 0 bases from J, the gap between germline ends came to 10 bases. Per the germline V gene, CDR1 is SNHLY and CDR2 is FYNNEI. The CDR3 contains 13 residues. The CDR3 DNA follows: TGTGCCAGCACCGTGCAGGTCTCCTACGAGCAGTACTTC. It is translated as CASTVQVSYEQYF.

The CDR3: CASRPGTGGNTEAFF. The CDR3 DNA is TGTGCCAGCAGGCCCGGGACAGGGGGCAACACTGAAGCTTTCTTT. V is TRBV11-1 and J is TRBJ1-1; 12 nucleotides match TRBD1. The germline gives CDR1 SGHAT, CDR2 FQDESV (reference sequence). The V and J ends lost 6 bases and 2 bases, in that order; junction bases with no gene match: 4. The CDR3 contains 15 residues.

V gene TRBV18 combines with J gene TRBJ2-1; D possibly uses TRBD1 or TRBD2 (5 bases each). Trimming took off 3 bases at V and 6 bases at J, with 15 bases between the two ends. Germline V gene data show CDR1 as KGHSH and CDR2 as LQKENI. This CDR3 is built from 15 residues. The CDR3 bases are TGTGCCAGCTCACCGGGACCCCTTTATGTCAATGAGCAGTTCTTC. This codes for CASSPGPLYVNEQFF.

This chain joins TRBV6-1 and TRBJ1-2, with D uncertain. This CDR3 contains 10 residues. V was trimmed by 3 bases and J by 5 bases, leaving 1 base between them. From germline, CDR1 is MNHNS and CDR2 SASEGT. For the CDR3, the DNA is TGTGCCAGCAGTGAGTATGGCTACACCTTC. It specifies CASSEYGYTF.

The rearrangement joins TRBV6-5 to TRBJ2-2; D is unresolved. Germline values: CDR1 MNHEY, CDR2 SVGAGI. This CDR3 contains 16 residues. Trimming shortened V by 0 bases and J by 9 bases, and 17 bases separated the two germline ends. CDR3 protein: CASSYSMVGPYRELFF. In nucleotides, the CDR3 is TGTGCCAGCAGTTACTCGATGGTGGGCCCCTATCGGGAGCTGTTTTTT.

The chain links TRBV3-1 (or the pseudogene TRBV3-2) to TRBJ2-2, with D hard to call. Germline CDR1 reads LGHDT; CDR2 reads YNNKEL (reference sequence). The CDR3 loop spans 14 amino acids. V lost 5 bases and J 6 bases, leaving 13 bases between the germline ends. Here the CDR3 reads CASSSMLESGELFF. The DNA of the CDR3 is TGTGCCAGCAGCTCAATGCTAGAGTCCGGGGAGCTGTTTTTT.

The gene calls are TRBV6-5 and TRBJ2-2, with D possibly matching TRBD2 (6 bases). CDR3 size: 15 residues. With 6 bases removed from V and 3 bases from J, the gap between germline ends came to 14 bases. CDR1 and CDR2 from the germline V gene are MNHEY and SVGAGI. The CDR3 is CASRTGTGHTGELFF. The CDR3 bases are TGTGCCAGCAGGACCGGGACTGGACACACCGGGGAGCTGTTTTTT.

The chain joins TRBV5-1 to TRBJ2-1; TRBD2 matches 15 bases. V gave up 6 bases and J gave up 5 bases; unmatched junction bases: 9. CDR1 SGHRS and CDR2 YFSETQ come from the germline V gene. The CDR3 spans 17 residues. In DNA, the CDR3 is TGCGCCAGCACCGGTGGGACTAGCGGGAGGACCAACAATGAGCAGTTCTTC. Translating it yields CASTGGTSGRTNNEQFF.

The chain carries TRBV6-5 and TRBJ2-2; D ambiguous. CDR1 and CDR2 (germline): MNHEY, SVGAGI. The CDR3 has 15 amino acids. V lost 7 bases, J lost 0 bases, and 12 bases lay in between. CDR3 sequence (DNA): TGTGCCAGCATTACTCCTTTCGCGAACACCGGGGAGCTGTTTTTT. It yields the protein CASITPFANTGELFF.

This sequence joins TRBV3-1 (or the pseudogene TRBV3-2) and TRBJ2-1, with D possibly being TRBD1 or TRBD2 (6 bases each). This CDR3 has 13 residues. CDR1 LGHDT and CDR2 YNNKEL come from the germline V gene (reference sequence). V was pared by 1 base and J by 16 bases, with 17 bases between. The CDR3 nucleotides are TGTGCCAGCAGCCAAGGGTCGGGAGACAGGTGTTTCTTC. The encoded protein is CASSQGSGDRCFF.

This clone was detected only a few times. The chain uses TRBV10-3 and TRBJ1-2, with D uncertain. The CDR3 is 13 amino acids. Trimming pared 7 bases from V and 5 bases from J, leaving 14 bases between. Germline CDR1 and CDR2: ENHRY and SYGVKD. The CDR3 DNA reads TGTGCCATCACATCTACCCTTTGGTATGGCTACACCTTC. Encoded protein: CAITSTLWYGYTF.

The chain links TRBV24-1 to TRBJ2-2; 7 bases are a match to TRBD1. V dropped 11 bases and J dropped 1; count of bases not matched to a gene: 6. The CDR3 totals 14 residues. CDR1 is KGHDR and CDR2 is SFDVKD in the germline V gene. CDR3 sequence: CAIRDRGNTGELFF. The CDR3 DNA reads TGTGCCATCCGGGACAGAGGGAACACCGGGGAGCTGTTTTTT.

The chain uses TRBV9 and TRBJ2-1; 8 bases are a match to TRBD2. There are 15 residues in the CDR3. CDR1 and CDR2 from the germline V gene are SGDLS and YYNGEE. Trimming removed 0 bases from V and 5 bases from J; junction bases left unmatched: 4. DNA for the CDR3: TGTGCCAGCAGCGTAGGAGCGGGAGCCAACAATGAGCAGTTCTTC. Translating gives CASSVGAGANNEQFF. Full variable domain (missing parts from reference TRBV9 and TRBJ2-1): DSGVTQTPKHLITATGQRVTLRCSPRSGDLSVYWYQQSLDQGLQFLIQYYNGEERAKGNILERFSAQQFPDLHSELNLSSLELGDSALYFCASSVGAGANNEQFFGPGTRLTVL.

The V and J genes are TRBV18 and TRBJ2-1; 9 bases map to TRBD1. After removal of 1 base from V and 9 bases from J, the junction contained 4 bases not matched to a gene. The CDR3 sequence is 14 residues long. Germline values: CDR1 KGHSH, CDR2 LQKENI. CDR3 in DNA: TGTGCCAGCTCACCACAACAGGGGGCGAGTGAGCAGTTCTTC. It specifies CASSPQQGASEQFF.

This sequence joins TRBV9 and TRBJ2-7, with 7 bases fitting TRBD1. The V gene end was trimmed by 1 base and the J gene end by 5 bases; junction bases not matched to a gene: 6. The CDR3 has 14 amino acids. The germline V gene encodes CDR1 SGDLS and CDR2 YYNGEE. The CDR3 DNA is TGTGCCAGCAGCGTAAGGCAGGGGGTAGACGAGCAGTACTTC. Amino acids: CASSVRQGVDEQYF.

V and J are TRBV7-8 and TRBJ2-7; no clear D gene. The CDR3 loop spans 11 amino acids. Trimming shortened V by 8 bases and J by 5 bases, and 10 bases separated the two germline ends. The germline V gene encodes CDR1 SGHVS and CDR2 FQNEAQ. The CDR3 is CASGPLDEQYF. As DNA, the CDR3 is TGTGCCAGCGGCCCCCTAGACGAGCAGTACTTC.

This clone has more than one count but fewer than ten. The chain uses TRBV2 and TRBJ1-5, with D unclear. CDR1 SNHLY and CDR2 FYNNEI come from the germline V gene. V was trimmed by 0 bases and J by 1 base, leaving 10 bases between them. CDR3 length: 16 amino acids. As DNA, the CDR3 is TGTGCCAGCAGTGAAGCGGGTGGGGAAAGCAATCAGCCCCAGCATTTT. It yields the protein CASSEAGGESNQPQHF.

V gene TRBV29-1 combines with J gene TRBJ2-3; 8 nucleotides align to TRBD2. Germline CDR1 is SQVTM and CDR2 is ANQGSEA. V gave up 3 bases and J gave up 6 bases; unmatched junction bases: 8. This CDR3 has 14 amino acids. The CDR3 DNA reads TGCAGCGTTGATGGCGGGAGCGGGGGCGATACGCAGTATTTT. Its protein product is CSVDGGSGGDTQYF.